The clone carrying this TCR beta chain was counted only a few times. These data belong to a study of blood T cell repertoires in COVID-19. About the study: Samples of COVID-19 (acute and convalescent) were obtained from the United States, Italy and Spain.

Here immunoSEQ multiplex PCR was the method, and the copy in TCRdb shows in-frame clones only, minus some. Of roughly 260,000 clones detected, approximately 81% appear once; the ten largest clones hold 3.1%. The sample consisted of peripheral blood. This receptor was obtained from a woman in her late teens or twenties with acute or convalescent COVID-19.

DNA for the CDR3: TGTGCCAGCCGGGCAGGGTTAAATAATTCACCCCTCCACTTT. It encodes CASRAGLNNSPLHF. The J gene is TRBJ1-6, the V gene TRBV9; tentative D call: TRBD1 (5 bases). Germline CDR1 and CDR2: SGDLS and YYNGEE. V dropped 7 bases and J dropped 5 bases, with 13 bases sitting between them. CDR3 length: 14 residues.